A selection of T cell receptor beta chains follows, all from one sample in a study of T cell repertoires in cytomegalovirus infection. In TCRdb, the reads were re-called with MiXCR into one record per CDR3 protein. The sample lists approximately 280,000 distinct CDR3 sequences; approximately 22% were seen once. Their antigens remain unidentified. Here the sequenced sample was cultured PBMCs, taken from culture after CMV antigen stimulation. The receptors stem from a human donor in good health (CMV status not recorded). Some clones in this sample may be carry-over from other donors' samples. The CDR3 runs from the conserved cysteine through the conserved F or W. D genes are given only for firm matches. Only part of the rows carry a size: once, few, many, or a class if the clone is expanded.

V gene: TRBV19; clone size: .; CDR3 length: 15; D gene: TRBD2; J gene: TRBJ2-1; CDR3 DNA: TGTGCCAGTAGTAAGACTAGCGGGAGGGCCCCCGAGCAGTTCTTC; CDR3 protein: CASSKTSGRAPEQFF
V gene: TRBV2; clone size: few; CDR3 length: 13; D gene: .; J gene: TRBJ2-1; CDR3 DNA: TGTGCCAGCAGTCCAACGGGGGTCGGTGAGCAGTTCTTC; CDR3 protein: CASSPTGVGEQFF
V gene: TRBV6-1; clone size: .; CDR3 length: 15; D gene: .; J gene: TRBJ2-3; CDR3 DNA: TGTGCCAGCAGTGAAGTGTGGGAGGGCACAGATACGCAGTATTTT; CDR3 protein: CASSEVWEGTDTQYF
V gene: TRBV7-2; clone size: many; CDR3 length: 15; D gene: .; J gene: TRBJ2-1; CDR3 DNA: TGTGCCAGCAGCTTCTTCGTACTAGGGGCCAATGAGCAGTTCTTC; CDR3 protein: CASSFFVLGANEQFF
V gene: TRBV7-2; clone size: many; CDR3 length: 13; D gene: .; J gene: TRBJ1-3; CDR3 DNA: TGTGCCAGCAGCACAGACTCTGGAAACACCATATATTTT; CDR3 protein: CASSTDSGNTIYF
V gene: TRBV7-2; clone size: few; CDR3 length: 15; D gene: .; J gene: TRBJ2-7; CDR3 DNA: TGTGCCAGCAGCTTAGGGGGGATTCGGGTTGACGAGCAGTACTTC; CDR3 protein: CASSLGGIRVDEQYF
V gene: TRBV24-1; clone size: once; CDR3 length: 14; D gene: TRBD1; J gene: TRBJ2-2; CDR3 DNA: TGTGCCACCAGTAGGACAGGGGCCACCGGGGAGCTGTTTTTT; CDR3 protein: CATSRTGATGELFF
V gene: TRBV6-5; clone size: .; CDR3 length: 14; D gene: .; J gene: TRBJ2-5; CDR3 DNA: TGTGCCAGCACGCCGGACCCTTACCAAGAGACCCAGTACTTC; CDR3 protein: CASTPDPYQETQYF
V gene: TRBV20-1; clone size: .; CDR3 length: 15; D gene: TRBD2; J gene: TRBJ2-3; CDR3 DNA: TGCAGTGCTAGAGACCCAGCGGGACTTCCAGATACGCAGTATTTT; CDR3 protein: CSARDPAGLPDTQYF
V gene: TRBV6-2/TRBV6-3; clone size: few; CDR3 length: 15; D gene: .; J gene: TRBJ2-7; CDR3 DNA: TGTGCCAGCAGCCGTCGAACATATTCCGCCTACGAGCAGTACTTC; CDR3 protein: CASSRRTYSAYEQYF
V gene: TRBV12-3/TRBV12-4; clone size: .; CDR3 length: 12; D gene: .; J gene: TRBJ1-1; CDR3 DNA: TGTGCCAGCAGTTTCCAGGGCGCGGAAGCTTTCTTT; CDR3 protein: CASSFQGAEAFF
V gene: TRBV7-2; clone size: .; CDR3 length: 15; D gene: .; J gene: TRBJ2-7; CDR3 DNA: TGTGCCAGCAGCTATAGATCGTTTAGCTCCTACGAGCAGTACTTC; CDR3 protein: CASSYRSFSSYEQYF
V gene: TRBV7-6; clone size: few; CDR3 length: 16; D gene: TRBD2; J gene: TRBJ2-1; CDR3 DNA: TGTGCCAGCAGCACACCCCGGAGCGGGGCCGCCTGGGAGCAGTTCTTC; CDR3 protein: CASSTPRSGAAWEQFF
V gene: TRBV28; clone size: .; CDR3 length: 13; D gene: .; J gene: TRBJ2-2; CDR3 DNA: TGTGCCAGCCCACCGTTGCGGCGGGGGGAGCTGTTTTTT; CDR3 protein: CASPPLRRGELFF
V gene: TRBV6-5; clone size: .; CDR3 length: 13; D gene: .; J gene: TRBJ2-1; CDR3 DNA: TGTGCCAGTCAGGGGAGGTTCTACAATGAGCAGTTCTTC; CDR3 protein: CASQGRFYNEQFF
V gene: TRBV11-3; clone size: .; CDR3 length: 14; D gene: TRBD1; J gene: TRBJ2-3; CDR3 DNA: TGTGCCAGCAGCCCCGGACAGGCGGAAGATACGCAGTATTTT; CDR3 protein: CASSPGQAEDTQYF
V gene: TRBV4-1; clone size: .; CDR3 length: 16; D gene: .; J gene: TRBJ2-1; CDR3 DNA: TGCGCCAGCAGCCCCTTCGGGAGGGGGCGCTACAATGAGCAGTTCTTC; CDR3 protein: CASSPFGRGRYNEQFF
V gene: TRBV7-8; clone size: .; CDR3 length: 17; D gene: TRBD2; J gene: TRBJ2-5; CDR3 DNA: TGTGCCAGCAGCCCCGGGACTAGCGGGAGTAGGGGGGAGACCCAGTACTTC; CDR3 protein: CASSPGTSGSRGETQYF
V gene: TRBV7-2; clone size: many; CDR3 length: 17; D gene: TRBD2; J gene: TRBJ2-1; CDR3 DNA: TGTGCCAGCAGCCTTGGACTAGCGGGAGGGGGATACAATGAGCAGTTCTTC; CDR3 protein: CASSLGLAGGGYNEQFF
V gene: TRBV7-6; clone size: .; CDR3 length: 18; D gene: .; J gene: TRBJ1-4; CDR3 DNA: TGTGCCAGCAGCTTAGAATTCGGGACAAGACTAGCTAATGAAAAACTGTTTTTT; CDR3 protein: CASSLEFGTRLANEKLFF
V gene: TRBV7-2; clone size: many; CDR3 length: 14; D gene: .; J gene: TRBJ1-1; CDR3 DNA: TGTGCCAGCAGCTTAGATAGGGGTAGGACTGAAGCTTTCTTT; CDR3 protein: CASSLDRGRTEAFF
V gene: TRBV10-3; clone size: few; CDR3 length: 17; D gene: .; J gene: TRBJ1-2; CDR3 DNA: TGTGCCATCGAGAGGAATAGGACCGGCTTTACGAACTATGGCTACACCTTC; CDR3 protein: CAIERNRTGFTNYGYTF
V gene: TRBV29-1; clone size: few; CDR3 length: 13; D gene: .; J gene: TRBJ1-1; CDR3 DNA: TGCAGCACCTACCTGGCAGCGAACACTGAAGCTTTCTTT; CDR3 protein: CSTYLAANTEAFF
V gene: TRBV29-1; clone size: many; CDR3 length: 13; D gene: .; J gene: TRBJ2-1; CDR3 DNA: TGCAGCGTTCAAGTAGGGGGGTACAATGAGCAGTTCTTC; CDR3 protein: CSVQVGGYNEQFF
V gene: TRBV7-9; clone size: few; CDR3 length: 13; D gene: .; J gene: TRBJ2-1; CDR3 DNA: TGTGCCAGCAGCTTATCTTTAGCAACCGAGCAGTTCTTC; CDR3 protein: CASSLSLATEQFF
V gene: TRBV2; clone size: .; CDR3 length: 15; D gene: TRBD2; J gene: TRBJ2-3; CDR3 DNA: TGTGCCAGCAGTGAAACTAGCGGATACACAGATACGCAGTATTTT; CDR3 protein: CASSETSGYTDTQYF
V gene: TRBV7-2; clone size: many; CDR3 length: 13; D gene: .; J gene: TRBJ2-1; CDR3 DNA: TGTGCCAGCAGTGCTTCTTCCTACAATGAGCAGTTCTTC; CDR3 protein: CASSASSYNEQFF
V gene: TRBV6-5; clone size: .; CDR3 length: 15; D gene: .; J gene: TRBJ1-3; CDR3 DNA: TGTGCCAGCAGTTACGGCAGCGAGGTCGGAAACACCATATATTTT; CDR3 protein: CASSYGSEVGNTIYF
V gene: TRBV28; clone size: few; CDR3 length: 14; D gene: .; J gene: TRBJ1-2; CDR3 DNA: TGTGCCAGCAGTTTTCGGGGACATCCCTATGGCTACACCTTC; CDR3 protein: CASSFRGHPYGYTF
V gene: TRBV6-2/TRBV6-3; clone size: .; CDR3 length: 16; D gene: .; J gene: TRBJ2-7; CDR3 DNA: TGTGCCAGCAGTTACTCAGGACTACATCCCACTTACGAGCAGTACTTC; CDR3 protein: CASSYSGLHPTYEQYF
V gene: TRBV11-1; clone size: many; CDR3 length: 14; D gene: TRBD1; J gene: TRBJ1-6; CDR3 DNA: TGTGCCAGCAGCTCCGGGACAGGGACTTCACCCCTCCACTTT; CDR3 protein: CASSSGTGTSPLHF
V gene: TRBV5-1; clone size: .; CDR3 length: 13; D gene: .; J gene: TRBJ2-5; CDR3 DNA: TGCGCCAGCAGCTTGGACAGCCAAGAGACCCAGTACTTC; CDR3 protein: CASSLDSQETQYF
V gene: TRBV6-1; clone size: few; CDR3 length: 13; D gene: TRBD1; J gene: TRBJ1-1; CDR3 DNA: TGTGCCAGCAGTGCAGGGGGTCCCCGGAGAGCTTTCTTT; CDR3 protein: CASSAGGPRRAFF
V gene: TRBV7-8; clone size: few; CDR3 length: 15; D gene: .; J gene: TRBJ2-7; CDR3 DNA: TGTGCCAGCAGCTTAGCTGGACAGCCCTCCTACGAGCAGTACTTC; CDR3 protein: CASSLAGQPSYEQYF
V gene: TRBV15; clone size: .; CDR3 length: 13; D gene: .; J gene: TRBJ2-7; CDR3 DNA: TGTGCCACCAGCGGACGGACAGCGTTCGAGCAGTACTTC; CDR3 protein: CATSGRTAFEQYF
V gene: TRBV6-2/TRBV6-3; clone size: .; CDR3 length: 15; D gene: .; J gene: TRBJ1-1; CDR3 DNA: TGTGCCAGCAGACCACTCGCTAGGGCGAACACTGAAGCTTTCTTT; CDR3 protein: CASRPLARANTEAFF
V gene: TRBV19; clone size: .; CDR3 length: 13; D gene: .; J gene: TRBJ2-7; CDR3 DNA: TGTGCCAGTAGTATAACAGGGCCCTACGAGCAGTACTTC; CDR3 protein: CASSITGPYEQYF
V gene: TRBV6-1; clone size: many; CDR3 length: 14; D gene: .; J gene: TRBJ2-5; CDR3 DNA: TGTGCCAGCAGTGGCTGGGGGAGTAAAGAGACCCAGTACTTC; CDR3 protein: CASSGWGSKETQYF
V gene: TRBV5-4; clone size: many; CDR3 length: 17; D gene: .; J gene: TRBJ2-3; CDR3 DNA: TGTGCCAGCAGCTTGGCGGCAGTCAGAACTAGCACAGATACGCAGTATTTT; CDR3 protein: CASSLAAVRTSTDTQYF
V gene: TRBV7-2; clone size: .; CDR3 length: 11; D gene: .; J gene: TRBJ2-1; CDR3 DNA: TGTGCCAGCAGCTCCCACGAGACCCAGTTCTTC; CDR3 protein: CASSSHETQFF
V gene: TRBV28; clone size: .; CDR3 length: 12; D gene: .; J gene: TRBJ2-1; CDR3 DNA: TGTGCCAGCAGTCCCCAGGGATCCGGGCAGTTCTTC; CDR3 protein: CASSPQGSGQFF
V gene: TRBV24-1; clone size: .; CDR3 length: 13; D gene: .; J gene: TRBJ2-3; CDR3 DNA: TGTGCCATTTCTGAGGTTACCCCAGATACGCAGTATTTT; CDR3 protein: CAISEVTPDTQYF
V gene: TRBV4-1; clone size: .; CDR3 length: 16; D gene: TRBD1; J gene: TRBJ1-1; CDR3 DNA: TGTGCCAGAAGCCAGGTTCCGGGACAGGTGAACACTGAAGCTTTCTTT; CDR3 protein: CARSQVPGQVNTEAFF
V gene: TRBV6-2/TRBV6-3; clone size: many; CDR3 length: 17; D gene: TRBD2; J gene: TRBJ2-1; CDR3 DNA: TGTGCCAGCAGCTTTTTTGGGGGAGGGCCCCTGGGCAATGAGCAGTTCTTC; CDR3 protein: CASSFFGGGPLGNEQFF
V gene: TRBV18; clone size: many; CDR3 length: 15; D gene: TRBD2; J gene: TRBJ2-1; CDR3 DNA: TGTGCCAGCTCACCACCGGGGACTAGCAGCAATGAGCAGTTCTTC; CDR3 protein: CASSPPGTSSNEQFF
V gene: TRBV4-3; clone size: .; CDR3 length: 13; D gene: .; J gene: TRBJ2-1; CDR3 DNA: TGCGCCAGCAGCCAAGATAGGCCCCGGGAGCAGTTCTTC; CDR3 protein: CASSQDRPREQFF
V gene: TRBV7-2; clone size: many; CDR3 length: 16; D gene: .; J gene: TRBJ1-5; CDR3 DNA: TGTGCCAGCAGCAGAAATGGGGGGATTGGTAATCAGCCCCAGCATTTT; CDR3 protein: CASSRNGGIGNQPQHF
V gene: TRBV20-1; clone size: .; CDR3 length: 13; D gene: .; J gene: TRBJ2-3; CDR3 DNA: TGCAGTGCTAGGAAGGCTAGCGCAGATACGCAGTATTTT; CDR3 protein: CSARKASADTQYF
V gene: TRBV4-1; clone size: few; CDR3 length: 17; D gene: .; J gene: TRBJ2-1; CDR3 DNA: TGCGCCAGCAGTCAGGACGCGCCCGGCAGTTCCTACAATGAGCAGTTCTTC; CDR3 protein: CASSQDAPGSSYNEQFF
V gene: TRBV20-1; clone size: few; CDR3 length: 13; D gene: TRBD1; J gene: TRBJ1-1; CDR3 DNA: TGCAGTGCTATATACCGGGACAGGGCTGAAGCTTTCTTT; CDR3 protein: CSAIYRDRAEAFF